This T cell receptor beta chain was retrieved from a study of cytomegalovirus exposure and HLA in healthy donors. Overall study context: In a previous analysis, about 100 million unique TCR beta sequences were found from roughly 180 million T cells. Study observations and caveats: Later examination showed HLA-associated TCR beta chains had greater clonal expansion than equally common others. Reports state that TCR beta sequences accurately predicted most subjects' HLA-A and HLA-B alleles. It was only CMV serostatus that was available as immune exposure information.

From germline, CDR1 is KGHSH and CDR2 LQKENI. The J segment lost 4 bases and the V segment lost 2 bases, leaving 13 bases of the junction unmatched. CDR3 length equals 17 residues. Points on this clone: Its target is not known.

It was with 60 Vbeta and 13 Jbeta primers that the PCR ran. Assay: immunoSEQ multiplex PCR; the TCRdb copy retains only in-frame clones and omits some. This listing includes around 29,000 clones. The clonotype comes from a man aged 25 to 40 in good health and CMV-seronegative. Sequencing input: PBMCs. V usage is TRBV18 and J usage is TRBJ1-2, with TRBD1 matching 7 bases. CDR3 in amino acids: CASSPKVQGDRGYGYTF. CDR3 DNA sequence: TGTGCCAGCTCACCAAAGGTTCAGGGGGACAGAGGCTATGGCTACACCTTC.